This T cell receptor beta chain was found in a study of blood T cell repertoires in COVID-19. Turning to the study itself: The samples span acute and convalescent COVID-19 from the United States, Italy and Spain. Nucleic acid was either cDNA or gDNA, and it came from T cells, B-cell-depleted T cells, or PBMCs.

The CDR3 covers 13 residues. CDR1 and CDR2 from the germline V gene are LNHDA and SQIVND (reference sequence). V was pared by 6 bases and J by 6 bases, with 14 bases between. As handled by the study authors: The assay estimated nucleated cells by amplifying reference gene primers. The repertoire was sequenced with immunoSEQ multiplex PCR; TCRdb's copy has only in-frame clones and lacks some. That table supplies the V and J calls and clone size; D and trimming were determined from the DNA. The data contain under 500,000 clones, roughly 91% of them singletons. The sequence derives from a woman younger than 45 with acute or convalescent COVID-19. The V call is TRBV19, the J call TRBJ1-2, with no clear D. The sequenced sample was peripheral blood. The CDR3 reads CASREYRTNGYTF. For the CDR3, the DNA is TGTGCCAGTAGGGAGTACCGAACGAATGGCTACACCTTC.